This TCR beta chain came from a study of shared clonotypes between healthy human individuals. CD45RA-negative memory and CD45RA+ naive subsets were split from the CD4+ cells. Broader study findings: Large depth notwithstanding, sorted-subset sequencing proved incomplete by rarefaction.

CDR3 length equals 16 residues. CDR1 is MDHEN, CDR2 SYDVKM, per germline. The V gene end was trimmed by 4 bases and the J gene end by 3 bases; junction bases not matched to a gene: 5. Worth noting for this clone: Its target is unknown. Additional DNA sequences in this sample encode the identical CDR3.

Profiling relied on immunoSEQ multiplex PCR, and the TCRdb table lists in-frame clones only, not all of them. The repertoire includes about 600,000 clones, roughly 97% of them detected once, and roughly 0.05% sits in the top ten. V gene TRBV28 combines with J gene TRBJ2-1; 11 positions agree with TRBD1. Sequenced input: naive CD4+ T cells sorted from blood. The subset denotes: CD45RA+ positively selected. This clonotype originated in a woman under 40 in good health. This CDR3 reads CASSSPGTGGYNEQFF. The DNA of the CDR3 is TGTGCCAGCAGTTCTCCCGGGACAGGGGGCTACAATGAGCAGTTCTTC.